This T cell receptor beta chain was captured by sequencing in a study of cytomegalovirus exposure and HLA in healthy donors. V lost 2 bases, J lost 6 bases, and 11 bases lay in between. The CDR3 loop spans 14 amino acids. CDR1 and CDR2 from the germline V gene are LNHNV and YYDKDF (reference sequence). Primers: 60 Vbeta forward and 13 Jbeta reverse. Some clones are missing from TCRdb's copy, which holds only in-frame ones; the method was immunoSEQ multiplex PCR. The data contain some 200,000 clones, roughly 80% of them seen just once; the ten biggest clones take up 3.8%. Sequences were obtained from PBMCs. The TCR comes from a man in his fifties in good health and CMV-seronegative. The chain combines TRBV15 with TRBJ2-1, with D possibly TRBD1 on 6 matching bases. The CDR3 region has the DNA TGTGCCACCAGCAGACGGACAGTTTCCAATGAGCAGTTCTTC. Protein sequence: CATSRRTVSNEQFF. Variable domain in full (rest from reference TRBV15 and TRBJ2-1): DAMVIQNPRYQVTQFGKPVTLSCSQTLNHNVMYWYQQKSSQAPKLLFHYYDKDFNNEADTPDNFQSRRPNTSFCFLDIRSPGLGDTAMYLCATSRRTVSNEQFFGPGTRLTVL.